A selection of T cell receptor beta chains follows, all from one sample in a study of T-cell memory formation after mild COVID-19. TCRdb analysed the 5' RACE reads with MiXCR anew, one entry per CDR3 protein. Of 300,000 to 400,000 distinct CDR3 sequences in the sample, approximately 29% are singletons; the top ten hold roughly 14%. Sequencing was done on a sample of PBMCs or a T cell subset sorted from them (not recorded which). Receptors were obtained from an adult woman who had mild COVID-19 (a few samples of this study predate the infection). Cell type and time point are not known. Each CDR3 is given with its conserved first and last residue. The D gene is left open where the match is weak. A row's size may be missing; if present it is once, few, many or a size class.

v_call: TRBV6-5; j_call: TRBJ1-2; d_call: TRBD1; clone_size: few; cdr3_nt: TGTGCCAGCAGTTACCGGGGACAGGGGGCTTTGGGCTACACCTTC; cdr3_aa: CASSYRGQGALGYTF
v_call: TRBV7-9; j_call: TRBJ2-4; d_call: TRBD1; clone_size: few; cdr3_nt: TGTGCCAGCAGCCCTACGACTGGGACAGAGAAAAACATTCAGTACTTC; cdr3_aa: CASSPTTGTEKNIQYF
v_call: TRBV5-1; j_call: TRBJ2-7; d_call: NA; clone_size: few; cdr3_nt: TGCGCCAGCAGCTTGAAAGAGGGGACGATCTACGAGCAGTACTTC; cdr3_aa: CASSLKEGTIYEQYF
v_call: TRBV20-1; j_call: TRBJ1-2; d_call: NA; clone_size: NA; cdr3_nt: TGCAGTGCTAGAGAGGCCTCAATCGGGGGGAACTATGGCTACACCTTC; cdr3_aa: CSAREASIGGNYGYTF
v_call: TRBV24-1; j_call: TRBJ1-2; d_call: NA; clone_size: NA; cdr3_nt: TGTGCCACCGGAAAGGGACCCTATGGCTACACCTTC; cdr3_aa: CATGKGPYGYTF
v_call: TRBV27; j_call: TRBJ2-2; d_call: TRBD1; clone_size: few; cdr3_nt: TGTGCCAGCAGTTTAGAGGGCAGGGGGCAGGCCGGGGAGCTGTTTTTT; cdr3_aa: CASSLEGRGQAGELFF
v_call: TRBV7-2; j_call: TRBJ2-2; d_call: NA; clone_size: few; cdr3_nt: TGTGCCAGCAGCCGCCCCCCCAGGGCCGCCGGGGAGCTGTTTTTT; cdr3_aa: CASSRPPRAAGELFF
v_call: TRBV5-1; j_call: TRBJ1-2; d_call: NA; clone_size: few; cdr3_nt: TGCGCCAGCAGCTTGGCTGGCAGGGCTGGCTACACCTTC; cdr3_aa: CASSLAGRAGYTF
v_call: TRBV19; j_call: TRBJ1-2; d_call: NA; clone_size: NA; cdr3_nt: TGTGCCAGTACTTGGGGGCGCAACTATGGCTACACCTTC; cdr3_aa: CASTWGRNYGYTF
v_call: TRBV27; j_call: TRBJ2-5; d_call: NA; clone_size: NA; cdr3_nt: TGTGCCAGCAGAGGGTTCGCCAGGCGGGGAGAGACCCAGTACTTC; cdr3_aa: CASRGFARRGETQYF
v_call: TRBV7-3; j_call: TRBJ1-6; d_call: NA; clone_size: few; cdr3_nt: TGTGCCAGCAGTGCCTGGGGTCGAGGAAATTCACCCCTCCACTTT; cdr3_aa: CASSAWGRGNSPLHF
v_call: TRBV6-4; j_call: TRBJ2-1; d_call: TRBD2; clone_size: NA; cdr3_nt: TGTGCCAGTAATCTGACTAGCGGGTACAATGAGCAGTTCTTC; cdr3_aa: CASNLTSGYNEQFF
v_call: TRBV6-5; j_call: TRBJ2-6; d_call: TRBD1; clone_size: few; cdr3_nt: TGTGCCAGCAGAGCAGACAGGGCTGGGGCCAACGTCCTGACTTTC; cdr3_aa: CASRADRAGANVLTF
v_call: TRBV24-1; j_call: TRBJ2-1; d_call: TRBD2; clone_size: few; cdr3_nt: TGTGCCACCAGTGATTTTCAAAGCGGGGGGGCCTACGATGAGCAGTTCTTC; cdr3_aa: CATSDFQSGGAYDEQFF
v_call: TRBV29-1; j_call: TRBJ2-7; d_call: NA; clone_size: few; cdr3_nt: TGCAGCGTGACCCTGGGGTCCTACGAGCAGTACTTC; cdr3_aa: CSVTLGSYEQYF
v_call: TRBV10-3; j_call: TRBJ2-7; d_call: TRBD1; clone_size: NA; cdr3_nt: TGTGCCATCGGGGGGACAGGGGGCTCCTACGAGCAGTACTTC; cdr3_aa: CAIGGTGGSYEQYF
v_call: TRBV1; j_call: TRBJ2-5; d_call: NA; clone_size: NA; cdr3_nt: TGCACCAGCAGCCTGCCGACTAGCGGGGTGCGAGAGACCCAGTACTTC; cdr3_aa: CTSSLPTSGVRETQYF
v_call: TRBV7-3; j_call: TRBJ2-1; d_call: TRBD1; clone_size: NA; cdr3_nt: TGTGCCAGCAGTTACACTCCGCAGGGGGCTGAGCAGTTCTTC; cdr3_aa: CASSYTPQGAEQFF
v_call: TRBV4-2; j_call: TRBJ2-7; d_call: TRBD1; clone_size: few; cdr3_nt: TGTGCCAGCAGCCAAAGGGGGACAGACCCCCTCTACGAGCAGTACTTC; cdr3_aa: CASSQRGTDPLYEQYF
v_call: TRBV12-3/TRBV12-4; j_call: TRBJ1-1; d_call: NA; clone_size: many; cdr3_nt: TGTGCCAGCAGTTTACGCCCCGGCACTGAAGCTTTCTTT; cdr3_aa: CASSLRPGTEAFF
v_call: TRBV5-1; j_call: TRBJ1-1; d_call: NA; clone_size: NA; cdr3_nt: TGCGCCAGCAGCCCCCGAGGTAGGGGGAACACTGAAGCTTTCTTT; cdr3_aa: CASSPRGRGNTEAFF
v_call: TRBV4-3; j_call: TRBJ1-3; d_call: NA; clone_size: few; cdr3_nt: TGCGCCAGCAGCCAAAATCCGCAGGGCTCTGGAAACACCATATATTTT; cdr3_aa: CASSQNPQGSGNTIYF
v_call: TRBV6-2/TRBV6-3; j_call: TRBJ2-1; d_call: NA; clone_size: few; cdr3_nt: TGTGCCAGCAGTTACGCGGAGACCGAGCAGTTCTTC; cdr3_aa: CASSYAETEQFF
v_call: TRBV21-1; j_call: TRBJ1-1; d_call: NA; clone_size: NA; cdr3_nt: TGTGCCAGCAGCAAACGTGGTGTTCGACACGGACATAACATGAACACTGAAGCTTTCTTT; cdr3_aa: CASSKRGVRHGHNMNTEAFF
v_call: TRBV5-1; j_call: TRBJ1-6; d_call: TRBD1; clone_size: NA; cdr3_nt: TGCGCCAGCAGCTTTTCCGACAGGGGTGTTGGGAATTCACCCCTCCACTTT; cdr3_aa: CASSFSDRGVGNSPLHF
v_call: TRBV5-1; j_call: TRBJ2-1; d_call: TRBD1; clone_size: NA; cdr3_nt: TGCGCCAGCAGCCGGGGACAGGGGGGACACAATGAGCAGTTCTTC; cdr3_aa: CASSRGQGGHNEQFF
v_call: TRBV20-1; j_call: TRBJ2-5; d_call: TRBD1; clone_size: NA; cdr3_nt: TGCAGTGCTAGAGACAGGGGGCAGGAGACCCAGTACTTC; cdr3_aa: CSARDRGQETQYF
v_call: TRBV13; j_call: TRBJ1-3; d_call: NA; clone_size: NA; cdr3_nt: TGTGCCAGCAGCGTCCGGGTCGCCTCTGGAAACACCATATATTTT; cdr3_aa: CASSVRVASGNTIYF